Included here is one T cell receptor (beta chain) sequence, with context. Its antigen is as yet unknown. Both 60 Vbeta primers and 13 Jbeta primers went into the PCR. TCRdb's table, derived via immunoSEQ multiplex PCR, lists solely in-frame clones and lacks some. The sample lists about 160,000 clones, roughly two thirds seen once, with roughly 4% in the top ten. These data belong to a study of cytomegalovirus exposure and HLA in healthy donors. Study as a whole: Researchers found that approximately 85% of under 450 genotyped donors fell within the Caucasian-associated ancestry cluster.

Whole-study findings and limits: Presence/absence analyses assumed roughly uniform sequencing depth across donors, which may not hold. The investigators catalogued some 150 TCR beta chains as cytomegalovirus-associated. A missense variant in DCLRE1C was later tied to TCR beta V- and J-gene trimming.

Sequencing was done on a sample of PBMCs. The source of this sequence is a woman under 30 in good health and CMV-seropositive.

In nucleotides, the CDR3 is TGTGCCAGTACCATCCGGGACAAGAGCAATCAGCCCCAGCATTTT. It is translated as CASTIRDKSNQPQHF. This chain connects TRBV19 to TRBJ1-5; TRBD1 is a possible D gene (6 bases). The CDR3 spans 15 residues. Germline V gene data show CDR1 as LNHDA and CDR2 as SQIVND (reference sequence). Trimming removed 7 bases from V and 1 base from J, with 14 bases in between.